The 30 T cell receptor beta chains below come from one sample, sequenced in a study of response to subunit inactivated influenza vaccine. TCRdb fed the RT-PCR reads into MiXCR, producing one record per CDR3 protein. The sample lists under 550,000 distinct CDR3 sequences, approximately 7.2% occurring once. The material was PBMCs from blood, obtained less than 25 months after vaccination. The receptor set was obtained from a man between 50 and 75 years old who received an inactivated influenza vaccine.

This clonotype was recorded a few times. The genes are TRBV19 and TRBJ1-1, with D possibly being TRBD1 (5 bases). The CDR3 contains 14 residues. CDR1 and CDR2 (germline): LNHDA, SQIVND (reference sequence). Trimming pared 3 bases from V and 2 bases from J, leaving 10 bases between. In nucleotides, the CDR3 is TGTGCCAGTAGTATGGGGCGGAGTAACACTGAAGCTTTCTTT. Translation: CASSMGRSNTEAFF.

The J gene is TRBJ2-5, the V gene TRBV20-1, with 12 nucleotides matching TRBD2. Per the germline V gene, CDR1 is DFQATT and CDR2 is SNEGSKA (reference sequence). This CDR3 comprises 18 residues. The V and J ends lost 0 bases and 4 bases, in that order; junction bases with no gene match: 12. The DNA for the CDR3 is TGCAGTGCTAGAGATAAGACGACTAGCGGGAGACTTCGAGAGACCCAGTACTTC. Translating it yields CSARDKTTSGRLRETQYF.

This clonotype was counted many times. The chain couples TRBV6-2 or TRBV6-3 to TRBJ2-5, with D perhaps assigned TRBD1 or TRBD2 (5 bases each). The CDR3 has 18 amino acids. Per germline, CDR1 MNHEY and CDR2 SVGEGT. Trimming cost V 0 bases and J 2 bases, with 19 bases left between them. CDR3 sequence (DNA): TGTGCCAGCAGTTACTCGAAGGATGGAGGACAACAACAAGAGACCCAGTACTTC. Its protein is CASSYSKDGGQQQETQYF.

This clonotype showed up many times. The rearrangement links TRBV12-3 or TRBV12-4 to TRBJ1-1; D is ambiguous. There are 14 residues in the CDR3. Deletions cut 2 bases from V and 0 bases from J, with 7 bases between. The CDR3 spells CASSLMVVNTEAFF. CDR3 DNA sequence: TGTGCCAGCAGTTTAATGGTAGTGAACACTGAAGCTTTCTTT.

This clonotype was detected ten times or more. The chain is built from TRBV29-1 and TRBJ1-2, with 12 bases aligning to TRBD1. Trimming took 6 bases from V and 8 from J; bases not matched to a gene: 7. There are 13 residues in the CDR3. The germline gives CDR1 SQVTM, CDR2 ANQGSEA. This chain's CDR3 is CSVGTGGLGGYTF. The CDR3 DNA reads TGCAGCGTAGGGACAGGGGGCCTAGGAGGCTACACCTTC.

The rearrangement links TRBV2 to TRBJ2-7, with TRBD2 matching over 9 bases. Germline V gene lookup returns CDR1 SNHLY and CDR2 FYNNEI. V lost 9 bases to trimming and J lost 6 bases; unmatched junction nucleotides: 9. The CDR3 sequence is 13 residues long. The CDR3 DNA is TGTGCCAGTTGGGATCTAGCGGGAAGCGAGCAGTACTTC. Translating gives CASWDLAGSEQYF. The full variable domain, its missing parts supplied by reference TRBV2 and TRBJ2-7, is EPEVTQTPSHQVTQMGQEVILRCVPISNHLYFYWYRQILGQKVEFLVSFYNNEISEKSEIFDDQFSVERPDGSNFTLKIRSTKLEDSAMYFCASWDLAGSEQYFGPGTRLTVT.

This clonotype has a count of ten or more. The CDR3: CATSEADTNYGYTF. In DNA, the CDR3 is TGTGCCACCAGTGAGGCAGACACCAACTATGGCTACACCTTC. The chain links TRBV24-1 to TRBJ1-2, with D uncertain. Germline CDR1 is KGHDR and CDR2 is SFDVKD. This CDR3 is 14 amino acids long. Trimming pared 4 bases from V and 2 bases from J, leaving 10 bases between.

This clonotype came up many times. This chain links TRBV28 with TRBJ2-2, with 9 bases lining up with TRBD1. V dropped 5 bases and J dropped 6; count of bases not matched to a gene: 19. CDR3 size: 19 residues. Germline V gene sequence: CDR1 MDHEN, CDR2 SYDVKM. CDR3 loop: CASSTLSGTGTRSPGELFF. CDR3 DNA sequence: TGTGCCAGCAGTACCCTGTCCGGGACAGGGACAAGATCTCCCGGGGAGCTGTTTTTT.

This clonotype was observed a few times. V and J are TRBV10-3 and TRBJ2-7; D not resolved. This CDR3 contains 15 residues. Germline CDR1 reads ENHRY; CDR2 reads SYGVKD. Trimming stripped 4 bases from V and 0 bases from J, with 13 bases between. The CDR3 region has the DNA TGTGCCATCAGTGGGTCGCGGCAGAGCTCCTACGAGCAGTACTTC. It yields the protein CAISGSRQSSYEQYF.

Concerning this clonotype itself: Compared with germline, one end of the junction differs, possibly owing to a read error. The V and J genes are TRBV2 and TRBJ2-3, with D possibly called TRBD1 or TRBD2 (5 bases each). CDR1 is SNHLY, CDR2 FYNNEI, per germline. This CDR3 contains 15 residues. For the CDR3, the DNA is TGTGCCAGGAGTGAAGCGAACGGGGCGGCAGATACGCAGTATTTT. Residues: CARSEANGAADTQYF.

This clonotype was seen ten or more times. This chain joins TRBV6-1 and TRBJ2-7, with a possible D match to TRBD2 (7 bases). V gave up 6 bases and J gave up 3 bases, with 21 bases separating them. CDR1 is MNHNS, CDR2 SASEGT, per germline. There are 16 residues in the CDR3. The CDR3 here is CASRATPGGGLYEQYF. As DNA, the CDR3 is TGTGCCAGCAGGGCCACCCCTGGGGGGGGCCTCTACGAGCAGTACTTC.

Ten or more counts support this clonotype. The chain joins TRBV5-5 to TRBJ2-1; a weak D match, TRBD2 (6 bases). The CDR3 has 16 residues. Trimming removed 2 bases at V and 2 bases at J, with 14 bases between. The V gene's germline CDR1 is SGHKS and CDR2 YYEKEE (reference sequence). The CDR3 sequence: CASSFLVRDPYNEQFF. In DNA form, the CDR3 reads TGTGCCAGCAGCTTTTTGGTGCGGGACCCCTACAATGAGCAGTTCTTC.

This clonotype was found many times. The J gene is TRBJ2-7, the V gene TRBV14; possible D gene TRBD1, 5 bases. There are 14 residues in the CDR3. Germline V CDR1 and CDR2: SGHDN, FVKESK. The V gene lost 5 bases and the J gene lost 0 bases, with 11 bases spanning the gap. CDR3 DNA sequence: TGTGCCAGCAGCAAGGACACGACCTCCTACGAGCAGTACTTC. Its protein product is CASSKDTTSYEQYF. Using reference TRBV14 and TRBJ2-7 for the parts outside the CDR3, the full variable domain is EAGVTQFPSHSVIEKGQTVTLRCDPISGHDNLYWYRRVMGKEIKFLLHFVKESKQDESGMPNNRFLAERTGGTYSTLKVQPAELEDSGVYFCASSKDTTSYEQYFGPGTRLTVT.

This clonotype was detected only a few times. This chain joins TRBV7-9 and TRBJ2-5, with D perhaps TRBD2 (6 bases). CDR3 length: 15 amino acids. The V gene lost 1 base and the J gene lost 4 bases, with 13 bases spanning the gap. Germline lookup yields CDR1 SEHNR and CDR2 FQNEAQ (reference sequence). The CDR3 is CASSLVTAGRETQYF. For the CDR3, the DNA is TGTGCCAGCAGCTTAGTTACGGCGGGGAGAGAGACCCAGTACTTC.

The CDR3 nucleotides read TGCAGTGCGGAGGGTCTTTTCGGGATAGCCAAAAACATTCAGTACTTC. The encoded protein is CSAEGLFGIAKNIQYF. This rearrangement joins TRBV20-1 to TRBJ2-4, with D maybe TRBD2 (6 bases). V was pared by 6 bases and J by 0 bases, with 18 bases between. Per germline, CDR1 DFQATT and CDR2 SNEGSKA (reference sequence). This CDR3 region has 16 residues.

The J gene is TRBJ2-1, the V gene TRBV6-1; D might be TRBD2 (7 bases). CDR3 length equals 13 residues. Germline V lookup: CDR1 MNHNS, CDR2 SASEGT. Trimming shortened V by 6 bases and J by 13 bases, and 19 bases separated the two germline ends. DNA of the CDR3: TGTGCCAGCAGCTTCAGGGGCGGGGGTCCCCAGTTCTTC. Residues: CASSFRGGGPQFF.

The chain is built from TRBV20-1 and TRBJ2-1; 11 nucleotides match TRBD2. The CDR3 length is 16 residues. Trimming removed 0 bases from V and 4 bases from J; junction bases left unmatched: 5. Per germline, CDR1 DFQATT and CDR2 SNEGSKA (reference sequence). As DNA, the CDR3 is TGCAGTGCTAGAGATCTAGCGGGAGGACTATACAATGAGCAGTTCTTC. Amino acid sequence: CSARDLAGGLYNEQFF.

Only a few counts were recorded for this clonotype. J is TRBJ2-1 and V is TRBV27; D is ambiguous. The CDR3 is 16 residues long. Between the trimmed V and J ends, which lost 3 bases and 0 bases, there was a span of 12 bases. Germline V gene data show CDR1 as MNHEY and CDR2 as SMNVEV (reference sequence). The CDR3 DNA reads TGTGCCAGCAGTTTCTACAGATATAGCTCCTACAATGAGCAGTTCTTC. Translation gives CASSFYRYSSYNEQFF.

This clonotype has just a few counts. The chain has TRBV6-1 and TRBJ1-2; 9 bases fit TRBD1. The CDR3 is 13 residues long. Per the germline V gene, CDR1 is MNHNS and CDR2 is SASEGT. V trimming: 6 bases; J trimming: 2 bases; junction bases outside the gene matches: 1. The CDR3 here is CASRDRGNYGYTF. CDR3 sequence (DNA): TGTGCCAGCAGGGACAGGGGCAACTATGGCTACACCTTC.

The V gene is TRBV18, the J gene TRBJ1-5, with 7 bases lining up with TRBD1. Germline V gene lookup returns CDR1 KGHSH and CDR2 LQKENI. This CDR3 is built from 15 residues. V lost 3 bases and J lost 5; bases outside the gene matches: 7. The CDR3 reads CASSPSRDSHQPQHF. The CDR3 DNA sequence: TGTGCCAGCTCACCCAGCCGGGACAGTCATCAGCCCCAGCATTTT.

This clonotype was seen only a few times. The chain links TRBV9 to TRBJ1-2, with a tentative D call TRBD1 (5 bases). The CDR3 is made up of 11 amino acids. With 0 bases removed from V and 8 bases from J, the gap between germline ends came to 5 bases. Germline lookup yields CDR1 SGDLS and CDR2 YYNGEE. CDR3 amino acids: CASSVGDGYTF. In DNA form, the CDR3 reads TGTGCCAGCAGCGTAGGGGACGGCTACACCTTC.

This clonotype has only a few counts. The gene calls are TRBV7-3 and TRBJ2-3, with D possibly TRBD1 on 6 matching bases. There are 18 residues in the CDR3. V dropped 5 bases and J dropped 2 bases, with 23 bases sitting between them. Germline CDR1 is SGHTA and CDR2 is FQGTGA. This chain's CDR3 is CASSPHLQGLGFTDTQYF. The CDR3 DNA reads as TGTGCCAGCAGCCCACATTTACAGGGATTGGGGTTCACAGATACGCAGTATTTT.

The CDR3 nucleotides read TGTGCCAGCAGCTTTGGGCAGACTGAAGCTTTCTTT. Its protein product is CASSFGQTEAFF. The chain carries TRBV7-9 and TRBJ1-1; D gene ambiguous. Between the trimmed V and J ends, which lost 3 bases and 5 bases, there was a span of 7 bases. This CDR3 spans 12 amino acids. Germline V gives CDR1 SEHNR, CDR2 FQNEAQ (reference sequence). The whole variable domain, remainder taken from reference TRBV7-9 and TRBJ1-1, is DTGVSQNPRHKITKRGQNVTFRCDPISEHNRLYWYRQTLGQGPEFLTYFQNEAQLEKSRLLSDRFSAERPKGSFSTLEIQRTEQGDSAMYLCASSFGQTEAFFGQGTRLTVV.

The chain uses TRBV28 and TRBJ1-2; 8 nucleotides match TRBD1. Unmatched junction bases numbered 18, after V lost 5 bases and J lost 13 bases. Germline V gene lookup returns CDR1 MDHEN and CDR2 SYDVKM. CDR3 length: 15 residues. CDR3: CASSQWRTGMEAGTF. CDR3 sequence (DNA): TGTGCCAGCAGTCAATGGAGGACAGGGATGGAAGCGGGCACCTTC.

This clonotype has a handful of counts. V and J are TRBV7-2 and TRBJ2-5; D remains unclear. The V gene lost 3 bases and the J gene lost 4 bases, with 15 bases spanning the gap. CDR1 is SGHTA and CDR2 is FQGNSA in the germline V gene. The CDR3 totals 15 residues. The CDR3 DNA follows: TGTGCCAGCAGCTTTTTTGTAAGCGAGCGAGAGACCCAGTACTTC. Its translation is CASSFFVSERETQYF.

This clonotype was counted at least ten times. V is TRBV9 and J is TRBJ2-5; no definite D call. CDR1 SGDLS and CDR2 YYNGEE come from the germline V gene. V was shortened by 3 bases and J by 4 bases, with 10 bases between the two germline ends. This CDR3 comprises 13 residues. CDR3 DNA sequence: TGTGCCAGCAGCGCGGAGTGGGGAGAGACCCAGTACTTC. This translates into CASSAEWGETQYF.

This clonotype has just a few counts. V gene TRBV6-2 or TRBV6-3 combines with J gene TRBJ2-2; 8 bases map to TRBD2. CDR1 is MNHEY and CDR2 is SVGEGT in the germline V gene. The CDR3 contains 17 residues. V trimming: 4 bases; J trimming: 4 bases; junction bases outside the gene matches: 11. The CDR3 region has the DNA TGTGCCAGCAGTTTCCGACTAGCGAGAGGTGGCACCGGGGAGCTGTTTTTT. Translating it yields CASSFRLARGGTGELFF.

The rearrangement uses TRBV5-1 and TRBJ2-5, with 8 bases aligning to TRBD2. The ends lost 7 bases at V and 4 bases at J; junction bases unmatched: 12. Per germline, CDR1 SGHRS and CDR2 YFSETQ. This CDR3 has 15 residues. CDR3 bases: TGCGCCAGCGGCCTAACACCAGCGGGAGCAGAGACCCAGTACTTC. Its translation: CASGLTPAGAETQYF.

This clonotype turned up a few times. As DNA, the CDR3 is TGCAGTGCTAGAGTAGGGAGGGGTAGCGGGAGGCGGGAGCAGTTCTTC. It is translated as CSARVGRGSGRREQFF. The V and J genes are TRBV20-1 and TRBJ2-1; TRBD2 agrees at 10 bases. The germline gives CDR1 DFQATT, CDR2 SNEGSKA (reference sequence). The CDR3 spans 16 residues. Unmatched junction bases numbered 13, after V lost 1 base and J lost 10 bases.

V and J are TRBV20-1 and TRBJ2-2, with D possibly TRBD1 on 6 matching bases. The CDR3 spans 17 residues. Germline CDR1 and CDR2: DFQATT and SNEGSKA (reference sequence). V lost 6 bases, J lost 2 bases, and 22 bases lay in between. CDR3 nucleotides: TGCAGTGCCGAGTCGCGGCAGGGGAATGCTAACACCGGGGAGCTGTTTTTT. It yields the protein CSAESRQGNANTGELFF.